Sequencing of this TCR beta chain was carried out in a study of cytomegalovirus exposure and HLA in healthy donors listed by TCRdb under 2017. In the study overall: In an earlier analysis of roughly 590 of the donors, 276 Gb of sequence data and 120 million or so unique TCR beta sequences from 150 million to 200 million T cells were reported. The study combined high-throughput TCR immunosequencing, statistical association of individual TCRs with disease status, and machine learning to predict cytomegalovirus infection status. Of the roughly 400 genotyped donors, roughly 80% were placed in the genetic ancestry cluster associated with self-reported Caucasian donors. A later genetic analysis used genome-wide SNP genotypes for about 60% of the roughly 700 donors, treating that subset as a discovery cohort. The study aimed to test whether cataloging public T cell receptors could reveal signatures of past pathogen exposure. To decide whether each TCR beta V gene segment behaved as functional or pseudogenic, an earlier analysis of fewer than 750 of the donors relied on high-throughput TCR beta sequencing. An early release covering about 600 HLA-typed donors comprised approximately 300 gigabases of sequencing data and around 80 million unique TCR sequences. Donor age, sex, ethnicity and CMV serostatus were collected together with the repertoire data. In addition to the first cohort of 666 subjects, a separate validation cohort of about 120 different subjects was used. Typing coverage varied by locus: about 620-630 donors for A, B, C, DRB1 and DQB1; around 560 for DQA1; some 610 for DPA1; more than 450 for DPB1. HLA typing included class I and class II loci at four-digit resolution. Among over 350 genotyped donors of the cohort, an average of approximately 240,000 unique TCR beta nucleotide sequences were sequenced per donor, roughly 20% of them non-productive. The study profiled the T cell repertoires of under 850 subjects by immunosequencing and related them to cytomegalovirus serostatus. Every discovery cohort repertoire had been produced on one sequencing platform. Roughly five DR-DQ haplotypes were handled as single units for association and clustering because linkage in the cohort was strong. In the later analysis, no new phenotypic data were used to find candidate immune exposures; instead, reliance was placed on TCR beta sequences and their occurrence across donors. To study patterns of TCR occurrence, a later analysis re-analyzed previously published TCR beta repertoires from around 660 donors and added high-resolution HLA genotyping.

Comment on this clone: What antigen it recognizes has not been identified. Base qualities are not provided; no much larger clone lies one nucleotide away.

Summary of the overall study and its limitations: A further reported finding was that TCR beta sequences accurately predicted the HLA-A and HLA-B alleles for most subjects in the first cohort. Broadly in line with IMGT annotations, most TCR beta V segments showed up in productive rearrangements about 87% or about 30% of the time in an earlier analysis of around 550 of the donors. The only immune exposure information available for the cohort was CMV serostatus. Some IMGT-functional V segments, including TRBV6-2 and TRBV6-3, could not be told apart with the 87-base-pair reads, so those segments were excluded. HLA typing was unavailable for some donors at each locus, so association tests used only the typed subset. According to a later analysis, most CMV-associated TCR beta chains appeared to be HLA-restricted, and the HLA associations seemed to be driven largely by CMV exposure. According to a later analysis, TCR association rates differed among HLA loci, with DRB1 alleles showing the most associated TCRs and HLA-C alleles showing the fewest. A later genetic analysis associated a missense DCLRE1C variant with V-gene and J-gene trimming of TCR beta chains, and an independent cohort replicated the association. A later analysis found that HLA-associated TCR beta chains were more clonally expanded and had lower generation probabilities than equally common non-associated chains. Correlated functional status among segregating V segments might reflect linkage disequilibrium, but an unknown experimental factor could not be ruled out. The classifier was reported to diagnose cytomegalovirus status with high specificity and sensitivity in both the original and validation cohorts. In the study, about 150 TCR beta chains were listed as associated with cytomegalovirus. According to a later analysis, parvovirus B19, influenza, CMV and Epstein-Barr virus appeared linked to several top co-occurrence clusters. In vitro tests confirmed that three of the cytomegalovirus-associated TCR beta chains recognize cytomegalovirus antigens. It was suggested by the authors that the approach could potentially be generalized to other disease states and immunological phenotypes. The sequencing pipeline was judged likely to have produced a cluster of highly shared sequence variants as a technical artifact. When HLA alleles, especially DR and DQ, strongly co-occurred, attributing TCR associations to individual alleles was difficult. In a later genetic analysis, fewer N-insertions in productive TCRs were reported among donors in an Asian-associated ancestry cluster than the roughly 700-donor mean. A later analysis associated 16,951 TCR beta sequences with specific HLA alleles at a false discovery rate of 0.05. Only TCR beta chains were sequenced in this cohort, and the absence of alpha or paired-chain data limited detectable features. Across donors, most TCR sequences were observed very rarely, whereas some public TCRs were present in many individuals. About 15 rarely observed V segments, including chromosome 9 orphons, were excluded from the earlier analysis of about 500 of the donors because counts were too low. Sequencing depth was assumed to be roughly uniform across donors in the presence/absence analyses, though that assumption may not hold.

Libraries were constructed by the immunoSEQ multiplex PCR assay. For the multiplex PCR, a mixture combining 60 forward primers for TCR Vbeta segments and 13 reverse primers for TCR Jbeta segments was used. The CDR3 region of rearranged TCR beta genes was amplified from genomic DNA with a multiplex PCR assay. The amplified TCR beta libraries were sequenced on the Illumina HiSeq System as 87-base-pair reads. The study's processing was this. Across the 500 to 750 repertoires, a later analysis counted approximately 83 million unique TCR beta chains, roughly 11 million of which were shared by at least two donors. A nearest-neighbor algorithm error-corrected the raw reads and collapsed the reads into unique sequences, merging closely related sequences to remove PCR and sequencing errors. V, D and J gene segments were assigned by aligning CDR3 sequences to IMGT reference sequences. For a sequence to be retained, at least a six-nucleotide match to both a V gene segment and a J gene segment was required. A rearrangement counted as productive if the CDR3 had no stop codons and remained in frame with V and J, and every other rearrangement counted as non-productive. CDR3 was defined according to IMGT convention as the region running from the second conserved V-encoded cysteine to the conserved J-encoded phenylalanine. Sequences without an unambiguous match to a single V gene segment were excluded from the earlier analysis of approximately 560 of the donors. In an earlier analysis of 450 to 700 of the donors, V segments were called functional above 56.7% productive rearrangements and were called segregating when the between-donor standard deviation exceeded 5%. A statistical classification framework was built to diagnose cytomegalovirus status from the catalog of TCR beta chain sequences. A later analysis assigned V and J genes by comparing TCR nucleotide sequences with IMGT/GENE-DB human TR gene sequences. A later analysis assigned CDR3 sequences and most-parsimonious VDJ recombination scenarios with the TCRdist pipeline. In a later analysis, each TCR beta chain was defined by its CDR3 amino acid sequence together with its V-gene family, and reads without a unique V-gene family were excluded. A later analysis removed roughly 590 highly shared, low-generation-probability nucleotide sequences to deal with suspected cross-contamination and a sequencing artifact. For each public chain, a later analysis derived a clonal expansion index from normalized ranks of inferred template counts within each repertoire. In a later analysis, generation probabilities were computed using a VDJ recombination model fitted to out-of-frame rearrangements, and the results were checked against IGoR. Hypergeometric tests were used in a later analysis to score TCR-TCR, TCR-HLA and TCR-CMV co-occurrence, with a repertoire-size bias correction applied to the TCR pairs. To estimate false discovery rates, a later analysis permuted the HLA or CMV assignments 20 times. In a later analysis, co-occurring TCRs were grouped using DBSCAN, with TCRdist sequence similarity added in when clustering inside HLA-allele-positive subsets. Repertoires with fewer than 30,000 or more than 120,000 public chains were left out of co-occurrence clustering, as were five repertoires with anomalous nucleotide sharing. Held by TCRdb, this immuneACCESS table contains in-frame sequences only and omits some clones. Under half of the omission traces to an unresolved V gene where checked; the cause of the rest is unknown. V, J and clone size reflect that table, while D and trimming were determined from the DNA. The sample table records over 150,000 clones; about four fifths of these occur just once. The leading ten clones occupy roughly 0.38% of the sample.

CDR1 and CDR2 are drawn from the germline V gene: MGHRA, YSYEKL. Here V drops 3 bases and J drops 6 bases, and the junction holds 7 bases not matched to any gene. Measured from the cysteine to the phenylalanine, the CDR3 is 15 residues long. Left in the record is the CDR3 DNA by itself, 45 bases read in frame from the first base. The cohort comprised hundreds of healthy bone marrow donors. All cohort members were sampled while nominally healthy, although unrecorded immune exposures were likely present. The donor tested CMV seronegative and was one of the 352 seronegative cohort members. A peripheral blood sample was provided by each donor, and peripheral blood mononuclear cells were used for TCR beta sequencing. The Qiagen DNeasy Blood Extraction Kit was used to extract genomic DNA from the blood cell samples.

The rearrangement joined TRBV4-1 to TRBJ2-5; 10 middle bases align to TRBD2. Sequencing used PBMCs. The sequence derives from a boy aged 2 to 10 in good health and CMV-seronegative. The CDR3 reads CASSHLSGRGQTQYF. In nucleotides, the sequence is TGCGCCAGCAGCCATCTCAGCGGGAGGGGTCAGACCCAGTACTTC.